This entry lists 32 T cell receptor beta chains sequenced from one sample in a study of graft-versus-host responses after intestinal transplantation. Lymphocytes from graft epithelium and lamina propria were isolated. Repertoires were generated with immunoSEQ multiplex PCR, while TCRdb's copy carries only in-frame clones and drops some. The sample holds about 9,600 clones, about 77% seen once. Here the sequenced sample was ileum tissue, taken about 440 days after intestinal transplantation. These receptors all come from a human patient who received an intestinal transplant, so some T cells may come from the graft donor.

The chain joins TRBV11-2 to TRBJ2-7; D gene ambiguous. Germline V CDR1 and CDR2: SGHAT, FQNNGV. V lost 2 bases and J lost 3, with 11 bases in between. The CDR3 totals 14 residues. In DNA, the CDR3 is TGTGCCAGCAGCTTACGGGCCAATAACTACGAGCAGTACTTC. Residues: CASSLRANNYEQYF.

J is TRBJ1-4 and V is TRBV7-8; tentatively, D is TRBD1 (6 bases). The CDR3 covers 17 residues. V lost 3 bases and J lost 3, with 17 bases in between. Per the germline V gene, CDR1 is SGHVS and CDR2 is FQNEAQ. CDR3 nucleotides: TGTGCCAGCAGCTTTGGCGGCTGGGGGGCTGCTAATGAAAAACTGTTTTTT. Its translation is CASSFGGWGAANEKLFF. Full variable domain (rest looked up from reference TRBV7-8 and TRBJ1-4): GAGVSQSPRYKVAKRGQDVALRCDPISGHVSLFWYQQALGQGPEFLTYFQNEAQLDKSGLPSDRFFAERPEGSVSTLKIQRTQQEDSAVYLCASSFGGWGAANEKLFFGSGTQLSVL.

This rearrangement joins TRBV5-4 to TRBJ2-7, with a tentative D call TRBD1 (7 bases). The CDR3 totals 16 residues. V was clipped by 3 bases and J by 7 bases, with 23 bases between them. CDR1 is SGHNT, CDR2 YYREEE, per germline (reference sequence). CDR3: CASSSQLSGGSGEQYF. The CDR3 DNA follows: TGTGCCAGCAGCTCGCAACTTTCAGGGGGGTCAGGGGAGCAGTACTTC.

A few counts support this clone. This chain links TRBV16 with TRBJ2-5, with 9 bases lining up with TRBD2. The germline V gene has CDR1 KGHSY and CDR2 FQNENV. With 0 bases clipped from V and 4 bases from J, the junction kept 3 bases outside the gene matches. This CDR3 spans 15 amino acids. The CDR3 region is CASSQSRGGPETQYF. CDR3 DNA: TGTGCCAGCAGCCAATCGCGGGGGGGCCCAGAGACCCAGTACTTC.

This sequence joins TRBV7-8 and TRBJ2-2; D remains ambiguous. Trimming removed 4 bases at V and 6 bases at J, with 6 bases between. The germline gives CDR1 SGHVS, CDR2 FQNEAQ. The CDR3 consists of 12 residues. The CDR3 DNA follows: TGTGCCAGCAGCTATTCGGCCGGGGAGCTGTTTTTT. It encodes CASSYSAGELFF.

J is TRBJ2-1 and V is TRBV9, with TRBD2 identical over 8 bases. V was pared by 4 bases and J by 8 bases, with 8 bases of the junction left unmatched. The CDR3 totals 14 residues. Germline CDR1 SGDLS, CDR2 YYNGEE. CDR3 sequence: CASSLAGGLDEQFF. The CDR3 bases are TGTGCCAGCAGCCTGGCGGGGGGTCTCGATGAGCAGTTCTTC.

The chain recombines TRBV7-7 with TRBJ1-2, with 8 bases aligning to TRBD1. Germline values: CDR1 SSHAT, CDR2 FNYEAQ (reference sequence). V lost 5 bases to trimming and J lost 8 bases; unmatched junction nucleotides: 7. This CDR3 is built from 13 residues. The CDR3 DNA sequence: TGTGCCAGCAGCAACCAGGGGGCGGAGGGCTACACCTTC. It specifies CASSNQGAEGYTF.

The chain carries TRBV7-8 and TRBJ2-2; 12 positions agree with TRBD2. The ends lost 5 bases at V and 2 bases at J; junction bases unmatched: 3. The CDR3 is made up of 16 amino acids. Germline V gene data show CDR1 as SGHVS and CDR2 as FQNEAQ. CDR3 bases: TGTGCCAGCAGCCCGGGACTAGCGGGTAACACCGGGGAGCTGTTTTTT. Protein product: CASSPGLAGNTGELFF. Variable domain in full (rest from reference TRBV7-8 and TRBJ2-2): GAGVSQSPRYKVAKRGQDVALRCDPISGHVSLFWYQQALGQGPEFLTYFQNEAQLDKSGLPSDRFFAERPEGSVSTLKIQRTQQEDSAVYLCASSPGLAGNTGELFFGEGSRLTVL.

Points on this clone: The junction shows a germline mismatch at one end, possibly a read error. This rearrangement joins TRBV10-2 to TRBJ1-2; no definite D call. From germline, CDR1 is WSHSY and CDR2 SAAADI. The CDR3 consists of 11 residues. The CDR3 reads CASSESNGDIF. The CDR3 DNA reads TGCGCCAGCAGTGAGTCGAATGGTGACATCTTC.

The chain is built from TRBV10-2 and TRBJ2-5; unclear D gene. The end of the DNA fits TRBJ2-7 better, so the J call may be wrong. CDR3 length: 12 amino acids. Germline V lookup: CDR1 WSHSY, CDR2 SAAADI. CDR3 loop: CASSVLGHEQYF. CDR3 bases: TGCGCCAGCAGTGTTTTAGGTCACGAGCAGTACTTC.

V is TRBV27 and J is TRBJ2-7; 9 nucleotides agree with TRBD1. V trimming: 6 bases; J trimming: 3 bases; junction bases outside the gene matches: 15. The CDR3 is 17 residues long. Germline lookup yields CDR1 MNHEY and CDR2 SMNVEV (reference sequence). The CDR3 sequence: CASRPFSGTGIYYEQYF. The DNA for the CDR3 is TGTGCCAGCAGGCCATTCTCCGGGACAGGGATTTACTACGAGCAGTACTTC.

The CDR3 sequence is CASSLGWSGATEAFF. As DNA, the CDR3 is TGTGCCAGCAGTCTAGGCTGGTCGGGGGCAACTGAAGCTTTCTTT. This chain joins TRBV6-1 and TRBJ1-1; TRBD1 is a possible D gene (6 bases). Per the germline V gene, CDR1 is MNHNS and CDR2 is SASEGT. This CDR3 region has 15 residues. Deletions cut 5 bases from V and 5 bases from J, with 18 bases between.

J is TRBJ2-7 and V is TRBV6-4; 9 bases agree with TRBD2. The germline CDR1 and CDR2 sequences are MRHNA and SNTAGT. This CDR3 comprises 14 residues. V dropped 2 bases and J dropped 8; count of bases not matched to a gene: 7. In DNA form, the CDR3 reads TGTGCCAGCAGTGACGGCGGGGGGGCCTCTCAGCAGTACTTC. Translated, it gives CASSDGGGASQQYF.

The chain carries TRBV13 and TRBJ1-1; D is ambiguous. Between the trimmed V and J ends, which lost 2 bases and 4 bases, there was a span of 17 bases. The length of the CDR3 is 16 residues. The germline gives CDR1 PRHDT, CDR2 FYEKMQ (reference sequence). The CDR3: CASSLTVFDRGTEAFF. The DNA of the CDR3 is TGTGCCAGCAGCTTAACTGTCTTTGATCGAGGCACTGAAGCTTTCTTT.

This clone was found a few times. V and J are TRBV6-4 and TRBJ2-1; maybe TRBD2 (5 bases). Germline assignment: CDR1 MRHNA and CDR2 SNTAGT. V lost 3 bases, J lost 0 bases, and 9 bases lay in between. The CDR3 sequence is 15 residues long. The DNA of the CDR3 is TGTGCCAGCAGTGATAAAGAGGGCTCCTACAATGAGCAGTTCTTC. The encoded protein is CASSDKEGSYNEQFF.

The V gene is TRBV6-5, the J gene TRBJ1-1; no definite D call. The germline gives CDR1 MNHEY, CDR2 SVGAGI. Trimming removed 2 bases at V and 0 bases at J, with 4 bases between. The length of the CDR3 is 13 residues. The CDR3 nucleotides read TGTGCCAGCAGTTACAGGGTGAACACTGAAGCTTTCTTT. It translates to CASSYRVNTEAFF.

The gene calls are TRBV4-1 and TRBJ1-6; possibly TRBD1 for D (5 bases). The CDR3 sequence is 14 residues long. Germline V gives CDR1 MGHRA, CDR2 YSYEKL. The V gene lost 0 bases and the J gene lost 5 bases, with 5 bases spanning the gap. The CDR3 DNA follows: TGCGCCAGCAGCCAAGACAGGGATAATTCACCCCTCCACTTT. Translated, it gives CASSQDRDNSPLHF.

The chain is built from TRBV6-1 and TRBJ1-4; possibly TRBD1 for D (6 bases). The V and J ends lost 2 bases and 8 bases respectively, with 15 bases between them. Germline V gene sequence: CDR1 MNHNS, CDR2 SASEGT. This CDR3 comprises 15 residues. This CDR3 reads CASSEWGGPGEKLFF. The CDR3 coding sequence is TGTGCCAGCAGTGAATGGGGGGGGCCGGGAGAAAAACTGTTTTTT.

The chain recombines TRBV18 with TRBJ2-2, with D hard to call. CDR1 KGHSH and CDR2 LQKENI come from the germline V gene. The CDR3 covers 12 residues. V lost 3 bases, J lost 7 bases, and 6 bases lay in between. CDR3 in amino acids: CASSPEDGELFF. CDR3 nucleotide sequence: TGTGCCAGCTCACCGGAAGACGGGGAGCTGTTTTTT.

The rearrangement uses TRBV6-5 and TRBJ2-5, with a weak D call TRBD2 (6 bases). This CDR3 contains 14 residues. CDR1 and CDR2 from the germline V gene are MNHEY and SVGAGI. The V end lost 5 bases, the J end lost 4 bases, and 14 bases lay between the germline ends. In DNA, the CDR3 is TGTGCCAGCAGTCCTACGGGAGTTGTAGAGACCCAGTACTTC. It translates to CASSPTGVVETQYF.

The V call is TRBV7-9, the J call TRBJ1-2, with D possibly being TRBD1 (6 bases). Germline CDR1 SEHNR, CDR2 FQNEAQ (reference sequence). This CDR3 is 14 amino acids long. Trimming left V 3 bases short and J 3 bases short, with 11 bases between. Written as DNA, the CDR3 is TGTGCCAGCAGCTTCTTAGGGGGGTACTATGGCTACACCTTC. Residues: CASSFLGGYYGYTF.

This clone was seen a few times. The chain joins TRBV7-9 to TRBJ1-5; D is unresolved. This CDR3 has 13 residues. Germline values: CDR1 SEHNR, CDR2 FQNEAQ (reference sequence). Trimming removed 3 bases at V and 5 bases at J, with 8 bases between. For the CDR3, the DNA is TGTGCCAGCAGCTTCAGCAATTATCAGCCCCAGCATTTT. Its translation is CASSFSNYQPQHF.

This clone has a handful of counts. V usage is TRBV7-2 and J usage is TRBJ2-7; 9 bases are shared with TRBD2. This CDR3 comprises 14 residues. The ends lost 4 bases at V and 6 bases at J; junction bases unmatched: 7. Germline CDR1 reads SGHTA; CDR2 reads FQGNSA. CDR3 region: CASSSLAGAIEQYF. In nucleotides, the CDR3 is TGTGCCAGCAGCTCCTTAGCGGGGGCCATCGAGCAGTACTTC.

The rearrangement links TRBV7-2 to TRBJ1-2; D is unclear. Germline CDR1 SGHTA, CDR2 FQGNSA. Trimming stripped 1 base from V and 3 bases from J, with 6 bases between. The CDR3 is made up of 13 amino acids. The CDR3 region is CASSLDWDYGYTF. CDR3 nucleotides: TGTGCCAGCAGCTTAGACTGGGACTATGGCTACACCTTC.

The genes are TRBV6-6 and TRBJ1-3, with TRBD1 as a possible D gene (6 bases). The CDR3 has 12 amino acids. V was shortened by 10 bases and J by 4 bases, with 11 bases between the two germline ends. Looked up from germline, CDR1 is MNHNY and CDR2 is SVGAGI (reference sequence). CDR3 sequence reads: CATHREGNTIYF. The CDR3 DNA reads TGTGCCACCCACAGGGAAGGAAACACCATATATTTT.

This chain uses TRBV19 with TRBJ1-5; D is uncertain. From germline, CDR1 is LNHDA and CDR2 SQIVND (reference sequence). The V gene lost 5 bases and the J gene lost 5 bases, with 19 bases spanning the gap. The CDR3 has 16 residues. The CDR3 spells CASSFTPAGVDQPQHF. The CDR3 coding sequence is TGTGCCAGTAGTTTCACCCCGGCCGGAGTGGATCAGCCCCAGCATTTT.

The sample holds a few counts of this clone. CDR3 sequence (DNA): TGTGCCAGCAGTACAGCCTCAAGGGAGCCCCAGCATTTT. Translation gives CASSTASREPQHF. The V gene is TRBV6-5, the J gene TRBJ1-5; D not resolved. The V end was cut by 5 bases, the J end by 8 bases, with 13 bases between. The germline V gene encodes CDR1 MNHEY and CDR2 SVGAGI. This CDR3 has 13 residues.

The chain recombines TRBV7-8 with TRBJ1-4; TRBD1 matches at 10 bases. This CDR3 comprises 14 residues. Germline CDR1 is SGHVS and CDR2 is FQNEAQ. Losses at the gene ends were 5 bases for V and 8 bases for J; bases not matched to a gene: 5. The CDR3 sequence: CASSNPGQGEKLFF. In DNA, the CDR3 is TGTGCCAGCAGCAACCCGGGACAGGGGGAAAAACTGTTTTTT. The complete variable domain, with remaining parts taken from reference TRBV7-8 and TRBJ1-4, reads GAGVSQSPRYKVAKRGQDVALRCDPISGHVSLFWYQQALGQGPEFLTYFQNEAQLDKSGLPSDRFFAERPEGSVSTLKIQRTQQEDSAVYLCASSNPGQGEKLFFGSGTQLSVL.

This clone was seen more than once but under ten times. The V and J genes are TRBV5-5 and TRBJ2-7; 7 nucleotides align to TRBD1. CDR3 length: 15 amino acids. Germline V lookup: CDR1 SGHKS, CDR2 YYEKEE (reference sequence). V lost 3 bases and J lost 2; bases outside the gene matches: 8. As DNA, the CDR3 is TGTGCCAGCAGCTATCGACAGGGTCCGGCCTACGAGCAGTACTTC. Amino acids: CASSYRQGPAYEQYF.

The chain recombines TRBV6-5 with TRBJ1-1; 9 bases line up with TRBD1. CDR1 and CDR2 from the germline V gene are MNHEY and SVGAGI. The CDR3 sequence is 15 residues long. Unmatched junction bases numbered 10, after V lost 6 bases and J lost 5 bases. CDR3 protein: CASRKTGGDFTEAFF. The CDR3 nucleotides are TGTGCCAGCAGGAAGACAGGGGGAGATTTTACTGAAGCTTTCTTT.

The chain combines TRBV28 with TRBJ2-3; D unclear. The CDR3 loop spans 12 amino acids. V was cut by 3 bases and J by 4 bases, with 5 bases left in between. Germline V gene sequence: CDR1 MDHEN, CDR2 SYDVKM. CDR3 sequence: CASSFTADTQYF. In nucleotides, the CDR3 is TGTGCCAGCAGTTTTACCGCAGATACGCAGTATTTT. Looking up the rest from reference TRBV28 and TRBJ2-3 gives the full variable domain: DVKVTQSSRYLVKRTGEKVFLECVQDMDHENMFWYRQDPGLGLRLIYFSYDVKMKEKGDIPEGYSVSREKKERFSLILESASTNQTSMYLCASSFTADTQYFGPGTRLTVL.

V and J are TRBV19 and TRBJ1-2; 10 bases agree with TRBD1. In germline, CDR1 is LNHDA, CDR2 SQIVND (reference sequence). The CDR3 is made up of 15 amino acids. Trimming at V came to 4 bases and at J to 1 base, leaving 3 bases not matched to a gene. The CDR3 sequence is CASSTGQGDNYGYTF. DNA of the CDR3: TGTGCCAGTAGTACAGGACAGGGGGATAACTATGGCTACACCTTC.